One and the same sample provided the 30 T cell receptor beta chains below, sequenced in a study of cytomegalovirus exposure and HLA in healthy donors (dated by TCRdb to the late 2010s). Library prep was done by the immunoSEQ multiplex PCR assay. A mixture of 60 forward primers for TCR Vbeta segments and 13 reverse primers for TCR Jbeta segments was used in the multiplex PCR. What TCRdb holds here is the immuneACCESS table cut down to in-frame rearrangements. Part of the clones is not present; checked against another copy, under half of the missing clones reflect an unresolved V gene, and the others are unexplained. This sample comprises around 38,000 clones, about 66% of them detected only once. Of the sample, around 18% falls within the top ten clones. The specimen was PBMCs. The receptors derive from a man aged 50-60 years in good health and CMV-seropositive.

This chain connects TRBV6-1 to TRBJ1-2; D uncertain. The V gene's germline CDR1 is MNHNS and CDR2 SASEGT. Deletions cut 4 bases from V and 8 bases from J, with 11 bases between. CDR3 length equals 12 residues. CDR3 in DNA: TGTGCCAGCAGTGTGACGGGGTTCGGCTACACCTTC. Translation gives CASSVTGFGYTF.

The CDR3 coding sequence is TGTGCCAGCAGCTTGGACTCGGGGGGCTTATCCTACAATGAGCAGTTCTTC. This codes for CASSLDSGGLSYNEQFF. The chain links TRBV5-6 to TRBJ2-1, with D tentatively TRBD2 (7 bases). The length of the CDR3 is 17 residues. The V and J ends lost 0 bases and 1 base respectively, with 14 bases between them. Germline CDR1 reads SGHDT; CDR2 reads YYEEEE.

This chain connects TRBV19 to TRBJ2-3; TRBD1 is a possible D gene (7 bases). The CDR3 loop spans 14 amino acids. Germline V gene data show CDR1 as LNHDA and CDR2 as SQIVND (reference sequence). V was trimmed by 6 bases and J by 0 bases, leaving 10 bases between them. CDR3 residues: CASRTGTSTDTQYF. The DNA for the CDR3 is TGTGCCAGTAGGACAGGGACTAGCACAGATACGCAGTATTTT.

This clone was seen once. The chain is built from TRBV28 and TRBJ1-1; 11 bases map to TRBD1. Germline values: CDR1 MDHEN, CDR2 SYDVKM. After removal of 5 bases from V and 5 bases from J, the junction contained 4 bases not matched to a gene. The CDR3 extends over 14 amino acids. The CDR3 DNA reads as TGTGCCAGCAGTCTGGGACAGGGGGGGACTGAAGCTTTCTTT. Its translation is CASSLGQGGTEAFF.

This clone appeared once. This chain uses TRBV18 with TRBJ1-2; no reliable D call. The length of the CDR3 is 15 residues. The ends were cut back, 3 bases at V and 4 bases at J, with 15 bases in the middle. CDR1 and CDR2 from the germline V gene are KGHSH and LQKENI. For the CDR3, the DNA is TGTGCCAGCTCACCGGCGGGGTATTCCCTCTATGGCTACACCTTC. It encodes CASSPAGYSLYGYTF.

V usage is TRBV4-3 and J usage is TRBJ2-3, with a weak D call TRBD2 (5 bases). Trimming left V 0 bases short and J 3 bases short, with 7 bases between. This CDR3 contains 14 residues. The germline V gene encodes CDR1 LGHNA and CDR2 YSLEER. This CDR3 reads CASSQEWRTDTQYF. CDR3 bases: TGCGCCAGCAGCCAAGAATGGAGGACAGATACGCAGTATTTT.

This clone was found a few times. The gene calls are TRBV5-1 and TRBJ1-1, with 7 bases fitting TRBD1. Trimming removed 4 bases from V and 0 bases from J; junction bases left unmatched: 3. This CDR3 has 14 residues. Germline V gene sequence: CDR1 SGHRS, CDR2 YFSETQ. The CDR3 DNA is TGCGCCAGCAGCCGACAGGGTATGAACACTGAAGCTTTCTTT. Amino acid sequence: CASSRQGMNTEAFF.

This clone came up a few times. The gene calls are TRBV6-5 and TRBJ2-7; the D is unclear. Germline-derived CDR1 and CDR2 are MNHEY and SVGAGI. The CDR3 has 12 amino acids. V was cut by 8 bases and J by 4 bases, with 12 bases left in between. CDR3 bases: TGTGCCAGCGCAGACAACAGATACGAGCAGTACTTC. This translates into CASADNRYEQYF.

This clone was detected only a few times. The chain is built from TRBV4-2 and TRBJ1-5; D not resolved. The V gene lost 2 bases and the J gene lost 3 bases, with 8 bases spanning the gap. There are 14 residues in the CDR3. Germline loops: CDR1 LGHNA, CDR2 YNFKEQ. The CDR3 nucleotides read TGTGCCAGCAGCCAAAGCCAGGACAATCAGCCCCAGCATTTT. Its protein is CASSQSQDNQPQHF.

The rearrangement links TRBV29-1 to TRBJ2-7, with no clear D. This CDR3 comprises 12 residues. CDR1 and CDR2 (germline): SQVTM, ANQGSEA. V was pared by 0 bases and J by 3 bases, with 6 bases between. In nucleotides, the CDR3 is TGCAGCGTTGAAGACAGACTCTACGAGCAGTACTTC. Protein sequence: CSVEDRLYEQYF.

This chain connects TRBV10-3 to TRBJ1-5; D not certain. V dropped 4 bases and J dropped 5 bases, with 9 bases sitting between them. CDR3 length: 13 amino acids. Germline assignment: CDR1 ENHRY and CDR2 SYGVKD. CDR3 in amino acids: CAISVVPDQPQHF. As DNA, the CDR3 is TGTGCCATCAGTGTGGTGCCGGATCAGCCCCAGCATTTT.

V is TRBV25-1 and J is TRBJ1-3; a possible D gene is TRBD1 (6 bases). V lost 7 bases to trimming and J lost 4 bases, with 14 bases between them. Germline CDR1 reads MGHDK; CDR2 reads SYGVNS. The CDR3 spans 14 residues. The CDR3 coding sequence is TGTGCCAGCACTCGGGGAGGGACAGGAAACACCATATATTTT. The encoded protein is CASTRGGTGNTIYF.

V and J are TRBV11-2 and TRBJ2-7, with a possible D match to TRBD1 (6 bases). The V end lost 5 bases, the J end lost 3 bases, and 17 bases lay between the germline ends. From germline, CDR1 is SGHAT and CDR2 FQNNGV. The CDR3 spans 15 residues. This CDR3 is CASSVPRGHYYEQYF. The DNA of the CDR3 is TGTGCCAGCAGCGTCCCCAGGGGACACTACTACGAGCAGTACTTC.

The chain couples TRBV14 to TRBJ1-2; 10 bases are shared with TRBD1. J lost 8 bases, V lost 1 base, and 4 bases had no gene match. This CDR3 has 14 residues. Germline CDR1 and CDR2: SGHDN and FVKESK. The CDR3 DNA follows: TGTGCCAGCAGCCAAGCTAGGACAGGGGGAGGCTACACCTTC. As protein: CASSQARTGGGYTF. The variable domain in full, with the rest retrieved from reference TRBV14 and TRBJ1-2, is EAGVTQFPSHSVIEKGQTVTLRCDPISGHDNLYWYRRVMGKEIKFLLHFVKESKQDESGMPNNRFLAERTGGTYSTLKVQPAELEDSGVYFCASSQARTGGGYTFGSGTRLTVV.

The chain links TRBV11-1 to TRBJ2-7; 9 bases are shared with TRBD1. Germline V gives CDR1 SGHAT, CDR2 FQDESV (reference sequence). The ends lost 4 bases at V and 2 bases at J; junction bases unmatched: 3. This CDR3 has 14 amino acids. CDR3: CASSWGQGAYEQYF. DNA of the CDR3: TGTGCCAGCAGCTGGGGACAGGGCGCCTACGAGCAGTACTTC.

This rearrangement joins TRBV7-9 to TRBJ2-5, with 7 bases identical to TRBD2. The J segment lost 4 bases and the V segment lost 8 bases, leaving 7 bases of the junction unmatched. The CDR3 extends over 13 amino acids. Germline CDR1 and CDR2: SEHNR and FQNEAQ (reference sequence). The CDR3 DNA reads as TGTGCCAGCTCTAGGAGGGAGGGAGAGACCCAGTACTTC. Amino acids: CASSRREGETQYF.

This clone came up once. The V call is TRBV2, the J call TRBJ2-2; D gene ambiguous. The CDR3 length is 14 residues. The ends were cut back, 8 bases at V and 0 bases at J, with 10 bases in the middle. Germline-derived CDR1 and CDR2 are SNHLY and FYNNEI. The CDR3 protein is CASDRETNTGELFF. CDR3 DNA: TGTGCCAGCGATAGAGAAACGAACACCGGGGAGCTGTTTTTT.

The chain combines TRBV30 with TRBJ1-6, with D possibly TRBD1 on 6 matching bases. The V end was cut by 2 bases, the J end by 0 bases, with 14 bases between. CDR1 GTSNPN and CDR2 SVGIG come from the germline V gene (reference sequence). The CDR3 spans 17 residues. DNA of the CDR3: TGTGCCTGGAGTTGGACAGAGCTTAGCTCCTATAATTCACCCCTCCACTTT. This translates into CAWSWTELSSYNSPLHF.

The V call is TRBV7-2, the J call TRBJ2-3; tentative D call: TRBD2 (5 bases). Trimming removed 7 bases from V and 6 bases from J, with 17 bases in between. The CDR3 spans 14 residues. The germline CDR1 and CDR2 sequences are SGHTA and FQGNSA. The CDR3: CASTSFVEGDTQYF. DNA of the CDR3: TGTGCCAGCACCTCGTTCGTTGAGGGTGATACGCAGTATTTT.

V and J are TRBV7-2 and TRBJ1-4; D gene ambiguous. The CDR3 length is 14 residues. Germline V gene sequence: CDR1 SGHTA, CDR2 FQGNSA. V was pared by 5 bases and J by 10 bases, with 17 bases between. Here the CDR3 reads CASSPSGRGGKLFF. In DNA form, the CDR3 reads TGTGCCAGCAGCCCGTCCGGTCGCGGCGGAAAACTGTTTTTT. The complete variable domain, with remaining parts taken from reference TRBV7-2 and TRBJ1-4, reads GAGVSQSPSNKVTEKGKDVELRCDPISGHTALYWYRQSLGQGLEFLIYFQGNSAPDKSGLPSDRFSAERTGGSVSTLTIQRTQQEDSAVYLCASSPSGRGGKLFFGSGTQLSVL.

The V call is TRBV11-2, the J call TRBJ1-1; D is possibly TRBD1 (5 bases). Trimming removed 1 base from V and 0 bases from J, with 12 bases in between. The CDR3 consists of 16 residues. Germline CDR1 is SGHAT and CDR2 is FQNNGV. The CDR3 here is CASSLGVGVLNTEAFF. The CDR3 DNA sequence: TGTGCCAGCAGCTTAGGTGTAGGGGTATTGAACACTGAAGCTTTCTTT.

The gene calls are TRBV30 and TRBJ2-1; D may be TRBD1 (5 bases). The CDR3 contains 10 residues. V was cut by 8 bases and J by 10 bases, with 12 bases left in between. The germline gives CDR1 GTSNPN, CDR2 SVGIG (reference sequence). CDR3 residues: CAQGVGEQFF. CDR3 DNA sequence: TGTGCCCAAGGGGTGGGGGAGCAGTTCTTC. Full variable domain (remainder filled in from reference TRBV30 and TRBJ2-1): SQTIHQWPATLVQPVGSPLSLECTVEGTSNPNLYWYRQAAGRGLQLLFYSVGIGQISSEVPQNLSASRPQDRQFILSSKKLLLSDSGFYLCAQGVGEQFFGPGTRLTVL.

This clone turned up a few times. This chain uses TRBV5-6 with TRBJ1-1; TRBD1 is a possible D gene (5 bases). Germline V lookup: CDR1 SGHDT, CDR2 YYEEEE. V dropped 9 bases and J dropped 7 bases, with 19 bases sitting between them. The length of the CDR3 is 13 residues. The CDR3 loop reads CATRDYRSYEAFF. The DNA of the CDR3 is TGTGCCACCAGGGACTACAGATCCTATGAAGCTTTCTTT.

The chain couples TRBV7-2 to TRBJ1-4, with D tentatively TRBD1 (5 bases). The CDR3 contains 16 residues. Germline V gene sequence: CDR1 SGHTA, CDR2 FQGNSA. Between the trimmed V and J ends, which lost 1 base and 7 bases, there was a span of 16 bases. Written as DNA, the CDR3 is TGTGCCAGCAGCTTAGGACAGTGGTCAGGTGGTGAAAAACTGTTTTTT. It yields the protein CASSLGQWSGGEKLFF.

The chain couples TRBV2 to TRBJ2-2, with 9 bases that match TRBD1. The length of the CDR3 is 16 residues. Trimming removed 5 bases from V and 6 bases from J; junction bases left unmatched: 10. The germline V gene has CDR1 SNHLY and CDR2 FYNNEI. The CDR3 region is CASSPSWTGAAGELFF. DNA for the CDR3: TGTGCCAGCAGTCCCTCTTGGACAGGGGCGGCCGGGGAGCTGTTTTTT.

This clone was seen only a few times. The chain is built from TRBV7-3 and TRBJ2-3; D might be TRBD2 (6 bases). The CDR3 length is 13 residues. Germline-derived CDR1 and CDR2 are SGHTA and FQGTGA. Trimming stripped 5 bases from V and 9 bases from J, with 15 bases between. This CDR3 is CASSPGTDPTQYF. The CDR3 bases are TGTGCCAGCAGCCCGGGGACTGATCCAACGCAGTATTTT.

The chain employs TRBV2 and TRBJ1-1, with D maybe TRBD1 (6 bases). CDR1 SNHLY and CDR2 FYNNEI come from the germline V gene. CDR3 length: 14 amino acids. V lost 2 bases and J 1 base, leaving 8 bases between the germline ends. The CDR3 DNA follows: TGTGCCAGCAGTGAACAGGGGCAGAACACTGAAGCTTTCTTT. Its translation: CASSEQGQNTEAFF.

The chain is built from TRBV15 and TRBJ1-1; 7 bases fit TRBD1. In germline, CDR1 is LNHNV, CDR2 YYDKDF (reference sequence). Unmatched junction bases numbered 3, after V lost 0 bases and J lost 8 bases. The CDR3 loop spans 13 amino acids. The CDR3, as DNA: TGTGCCACCAGCAGAGATTTCAGGGGGGAAGCTTTCTTT. It translates to CATSRDFRGEAFF.

V and J are TRBV19 and TRBJ1-5; TRBD1 is a possible D gene (5 bases). The CDR3 runs to 15 residues. Germline-derived CDR1 and CDR2 are LNHDA and SQIVND (reference sequence). Trimming shortened V by 5 bases and J by 7 bases, and 18 bases separated the two germline ends. The CDR3 protein is CASSGRGGGVQPQHF. In DNA form, the CDR3 reads TGTGCCAGTAGTGGGCGGGGGGGAGGTGTACAGCCCCAGCATTTT.

This rearrangement joins TRBV5-1 to TRBJ2-7, with a possible D match to TRBD1 (6 bases). The CDR3 totals 14 residues. Germline CDR1 SGHRS, CDR2 YFSETQ. V was cut by 4 bases and J by 3 bases, with 14 bases left in between. Here the CDR3 reads CASSQDGQHYEQYF. CDR3 sequence (DNA): TGCGCCAGCAGCCAAGATGGACAGCACTACGAGCAGTACTTC.